Reported below is one T cell receptor (beta chain). Enrolment of Seattle patients took place during active infection, and they were followed longitudinally. CDR3 size: 12 residues. The germline gives CDR1 SQVTM, CDR2 ANQGSEA. Germline trimming cut 1 base from V and 9 bases from J; bases unmatched to any gene: 3. The sample comes from a study of blood T cell repertoires in COVID-19. Turning to the study itself: Material from acute and convalescent COVID-19 was sourced from the United States, Italy and Spain. T cells, B-cell-depleted T cells, or PBMCs provided the cDNA or gDNA that served as material.

Source study methods: Nucleated cell number was recorded as an estimate derived from reference gene primer amplification. Produced via immunoSEQ multiplex PCR; TCRdb's table is partial and in-frame only. V, J and clone size are those of that table, while D and trimming were read from the DNA. Here the sample spans about 52,000 clones, 65% to 85% being singletons. The TCR was taken from a woman at least 80 years old with COVID-19, enrolled during active disease. This sequence joins TRBV29-1 and TRBJ2-1; 7 nucleotides agree with TRBD2. The specimen was peripheral blood. The CDR3 sequence: CSVEGPGGEQFF. The CDR3 DNA reads as TGCAGCGTTGAAGGTCCGGGAGGTGAGCAGTTCTTC.